Shown below are 17 T cell receptor beta chains from a single sample sequenced in a study of blood T cell repertoires in COVID-19. The method was immunoSEQ multiplex PCR; TCRdb's version includes in-frame clones alone and lacks a portion of them. The sample yields about 160,000 clones, around 82% seen once. The sample was peripheral blood. These TCRs come from a woman older than 75 with active or convalescent COVID-19.

This clone was detected once. The CDR3: CASSYRGVSNEKLFF. The CDR3 DNA follows: TGTGCCAGCAGCTACAGGGGCGTCTCTAATGAAAAACTGTTTTTT. This chain links TRBV3-1 (or the pseudogene TRBV3-2) with TRBJ1-4; TRBD1 matches at 7 bases. The CDR3 loop spans 15 amino acids. V shed 5 bases, J shed 3 bases, and the junction held 6 bases outside the gene matches. Germline CDR1 is LGHDT and CDR2 is YNNKEL (reference sequence).

This clone was counted a single time. This chain connects TRBV5-1 to TRBJ2-3; TRBD2 matches 7 bases. This CDR3 region has 13 residues. CDR1 SGHRS and CDR2 YFSETQ come from the germline V gene. V shed 4 bases, J shed 4 bases, and the junction held 3 bases outside the gene matches. CDR3 loop: CASSGEGPDTQYF. The CDR3, as DNA: TGCGCCAGCAGCGGGGAGGGCCCAGATACGCAGTATTTT.

The V and J genes are TRBV18 and TRBJ1-2; possibly TRBD1 for D (6 bases). Germline values: CDR1 KGHSH, CDR2 LQKENI. Between the trimmed V and J ends, which lost 3 bases and 8 bases, there was a span of 16 bases. This CDR3 contains 14 residues. CDR3 sequence (DNA): TGTGCCAGCTCACCCTCCCAGGGGTTGGAGGGCTACACCTTC. This sequence encodes CASSPSQGLEGYTF.

The rearrangement joins TRBV5-1 to TRBJ2-1, with 10 nucleotides matching TRBD2. CDR1 is SGHRS, CDR2 YFSETQ, per germline. V shed 4 bases, J shed 5 bases, and the junction held 6 bases outside the gene matches. There are 15 residues in the CDR3. The DNA for the CDR3 is TGCGCCAGCAGCCAAGGACTAGCGGTGAACAATGAGCAGTTCTTC. Its protein product is CASSQGLAVNNEQFF.

The CDR3 region has the DNA TGTGCCAGCAGCTTATCAGGGGACGAGCAGTACTTC. This sequence encodes CASSLSGDEQYF. The V call is TRBV11-2, the J call TRBJ2-7, with D perhaps matching TRBD1 (6 bases). Germline CDR1 and CDR2: SGHAT and FQNNGV. V gave up 2 bases and J gave up 5 bases, with 7 bases separating them. This CDR3 has 12 amino acids. The variable domain in full, with the rest retrieved from reference TRBV11-2 and TRBJ2-7, is EAGVAQSPRYKIIEKRQSVAFWCNPISGHATLYWYQQILGQGPKLLIQFQNNGVVDDSQLPKDRFSAERLKGVDSTLKIQPAKLEDSAVYLCASSLSGDEQYFGPGTRLTVT.

This clone was seen a handful of times. Additional DNA sequences in this sample encode the identical CDR3. J is TRBJ1-2 and V is TRBV7-2, with 11 bases matching TRBD1. The germline V gene encodes CDR1 SGHTA and CDR2 FQGNSA. The CDR3 is 16 amino acids. V was clipped by 5 bases and J by 4 bases; unmatched bases: 9. The CDR3 DNA reads as TGTGCCAGCAGCGCTCCCGGACAGGGGGCTATCTATGGCTACACCTTC. Its protein is CASSAPGQGAIYGYTF.

The chain's CDR3 is CASSQGAGDTQYF. The CDR3 DNA is TGCGCCAGCAGCCAAGGAGCAGGAGATACGCAGTATTTT. This rearrangement joins TRBV4-1 to TRBJ2-3, with no clear D. Germline V gives CDR1 MGHRA, CDR2 YSYEKL. V was pared by 1 base and J by 5 bases, with 7 bases between. The CDR3 loop spans 13 amino acids.

This clone is a singleton in its sample. V usage is TRBV11-3 and J usage is TRBJ2-3; no definite D call. With 1 base removed from V and 0 bases from J, the gap between germline ends came to 11 bases. In germline, CDR1 is SGHNT, CDR2 YENEEA. This CDR3 has 16 residues. The CDR3 region is CASSLGLGPSTDTQYF. The CDR3 nucleotides are TGTGCCAGCAGCTTAGGTCTGGGCCCTAGCACAGATACGCAGTATTTT.

V gene TRBV7-3 combines with J gene TRBJ1-1; D not certain. CDR3 length: 16 residues. Germline V gene sequence: CDR1 SGHTA, CDR2 FQGTGA. V was trimmed by 1 base and J by 1 base, leaving 13 bases between them. This chain's CDR3 is CASSLNQMAANTEAFF. For the CDR3, the DNA is TGTGCCAGCAGCTTAAATCAGATGGCTGCGAACACTGAAGCTTTCTTT.

The chain has TRBV28 and TRBJ2-5; tentative D call: TRBD1 (6 bases). The V gene lost 6 bases and the J gene lost 7 bases, with 21 bases spanning the gap. CDR1 is MDHEN and CDR2 is SYDVKM in the germline V gene. This CDR3 has 15 residues. CDR3 DNA sequence: TGTGCCAGCAGGAACGGACAGTACAAAATGGGGACCCAGTACTTC. Translated, it gives CASRNGQYKMGTQYF.

This sequence joins TRBV7-6 and TRBJ2-5; D is unresolved. CDR3 length: 15 amino acids. V lost 1 base, J lost 5 bases, and 14 bases lay in between. Per the germline V gene, CDR1 is SGHVS and CDR2 is FNYEAQ. The CDR3 sequence: CASSLVRGLAETQYF. In DNA, the CDR3 is TGTGCCAGCAGCTTAGTCAGAGGTCTCGCGGAGACCCAGTACTTC. The whole variable domain, filled in from reference TRBV7-6 and TRBJ2-5, reads GAGVSQSPRYKVTKRGQDVALRCDPISGHVSLYWYRQALGQGPEFLTYFNYEAQQDKSGLPNDRFSAERPEGSISTLTIQRTEQRDSAMYRCASSLVRGLAETQYFGPGTRLLVL.

The chain recombines TRBV14 with TRBJ2-7; 10 bases fit TRBD1. CDR3 length: 15 residues. Per germline, CDR1 SGHDN and CDR2 FVKESK. V shed 1 base and J 5 bases; nucleotides not matched to a gene: 5. DNA of the CDR3: TGTGCCAGCAGCCAAGTCTGGGACAGGGGCCACGAGCAGTACTTC. Its protein product is CASSQVWDRGHEQYF.

This clone occurred once. CDR3 bases: TGTGCCAGCAGCCAAGTTTTCAGCGGTGAGCAGTTCTTC. Protein product: CASSQVFSGEQFF. The chain is built from TRBV14 and TRBJ2-1; a possible D gene is TRBD2 (5 bases). Trimming cost V 1 base and J 9 bases, with 10 bases left between them. This CDR3 region has 13 residues. The V gene's germline CDR1 is SGHDN and CDR2 FVKESK.

The V and J genes are TRBV6-2 or TRBV6-3 and TRBJ1-1; weak D call: TRBD1 (5 bases). The germline gives CDR1 MNHEY, CDR2 SVGEGT. The CDR3 spans 14 residues. Trimming pared 0 bases from V and 7 bases from J, leaving 12 bases between. The CDR3, as DNA: TGTGCCAGCAGTTACTCGAGGGGTAGCGGTGAAGCTTTCTTT. Its protein product is CASSYSRGSGEAFF.

This clone came up many times. The rearrangement joins TRBV18 to TRBJ2-2; the D gene is possibly TRBD2 (5 bases). The CDR3 length is 15 residues. Germline CDR1 is KGHSH and CDR2 is LQKENI. V dropped 3 bases and J dropped 5 bases, with 13 bases sitting between them. The CDR3: CASSPPTPGTGELFF. The CDR3 nucleotides read TGTGCCAGCTCACCCCCGACGCCGGGGACCGGGGAGCTGTTTTTT.

CDR3 loop: CAWSSGGRSYEQYF. CDR3 in DNA: TGTGCCTGGAGTTCAGGGGGAAGATCCTACGAGCAGTACTTC. V usage is TRBV30 and J usage is TRBJ2-7, with TRBD1 matching over 7 bases. CDR1 and CDR2 from the germline V gene are GTSNPN and SVGIG (reference sequence). CDR3 length: 14 residues. The ends lost 2 bases at V and 1 base at J; junction bases unmatched: 5.

V gene TRBV28 combines with J gene TRBJ1-4, with TRBD1 as a possible D gene (5 bases). Trimming left V 10 bases short and J 4 bases short, with 10 bases between. CDR1 is MDHEN and CDR2 is SYDVKM in the germline V gene. There are 12 residues in the CDR3. CDR3: CATGGSNEKLFF. For the CDR3, the DNA is TGTGCCACCGGGGGGAGTAATGAAAAACTGTTTTTT.